The 7 T cell receptor beta chains below come from one sample, sequenced in a study of T-cell reconstitution after alpha-beta-depleted transplantation in children. As it was prepared, the TCRbeta library received unique molecular identifiers. TCRdb re-called the PCR reads with MiXCR, one entry per CDR3 protein. This table has fewer than 350,000 distinct CDR3 sequences, 7.5% to 9% appearing once. For these TCRs, the target antigens are not known. General observations from the study: Newly produced T cells mostly provided counts and TCRbeta diversity after one year, as hyperexpanded clones declined.

The sample consisted of peripheral blood, taken 360 days after TCRalphabeta/CD19-depleted stem cell transplant. These receptors were collected from a female patient aged 2-9 years who had a stem cell transplant for Fanconi anemia, so the T cells may come from the graft donor.

Many counts were recorded for this clonotype. The chain links TRBV20-1 to TRBJ2-5; TRBD2 matches 9 bases. Germline CDR1 and CDR2: DFQATT and SNEGSKA (reference sequence). The CDR3 has 14 amino acids. The junction had 4 bases not matched to a gene; V was cut back by 3 bases and J by 2 bases. For the CDR3, the DNA is TGCAGTGCTAGGCTAGCGGGACTGCAAGAGACCCAGTACTTC. It is translated as CSARLAGLQETQYF.

A word on this clonotype: A much larger clone differs from this one at a single base, so this may be a read error. The CDR3 end shows no conserved phenylalanine or tryptophan, and so a read error is likely. The chain joins TRBV15 to TRBJ1-2; D is ambiguous. V was trimmed by 5 bases and J by 8 bases, leaving 12 bases between them. The CDR3 is made up of 12 amino acids. Looked up from germline, CDR1 is LNHNV and CDR2 is YYDKDF (reference sequence). As DNA, the CDR3 is TGTGCCACCAGCGGAGGGTGGCCCGGCTACACCTGC. It is translated as CATSGGWPGYTC.

There are a few counts of this clonotype. The chain couples TRBV5-1 to TRBJ1-6; TRBD1 matches 10 bases. The junction had 3 bases not matched to a gene; V was cut back by 2 bases and J by 7 bases. The CDR3 length is 15 residues. Germline-derived CDR1 and CDR2 are SGHRS and YFSETQ. CDR3 residues: CASSLRTGGNSPLHF. CDR3 coding DNA: TGCGCCAGCAGCTTAAGGACAGGGGGGAATTCACCCCTCCACTTT. The whole variable domain, filled in from reference TRBV5-1 and TRBJ1-6, reads KAGVTQTPRYLIKTRGQQVTLSCSPISGHRSVSWYQQTPGQGLQFLFEYFSETQRNKGNFPGRFSGRQFSNSRSEMNVSTLELGDSALYLCASSLRTGGNSPLHFGNGTRLTVT.

This clonotype was observed a few times. CDR3 in amino acids: CASSPLSGQETQYF. The CDR3 DNA follows: TGTGCCAGCAGCCCACTTAGCGGCCAGGAGACCCAGTACTTC. The chain uses TRBV7-3 and TRBJ2-5; TRBD2 is a possible D gene (6 bases). V was shortened by 5 bases and J by 5 bases, with 15 bases between the two germline ends. The CDR3 consists of 14 residues. Germline CDR1 is SGHTA and CDR2 is FQGTGA.

This clonotype was seen at least ten times. This chain connects TRBV25-1 to TRBJ2-1; 9 positions agree with TRBD2. The J segment lost 5 bases and the V segment lost 2 bases, leaving 7 bases of the junction unmatched. Germline CDR1 MGHDK, CDR2 SYGVNS. CDR3 length: 16 amino acids. The CDR3 region has the DNA TGTGCCAGCAGTGAACTGGGGCGGGGGGGCAACAATGAGCAGTTCTTC. Residues: CASSELGRGGNNEQFF.

This clonotype was seen a few times. This chain uses TRBV6-2 or TRBV6-3 with TRBJ1-1, with D unclear. There are 16 residues in the CDR3. V was clipped by 8 bases and J by 1 base, with 20 bases between them. CDR1 MNHEY and CDR2 SVGEGT come from the germline V gene. CDR3 residues: CASPLKPRRPNTEAFF. The CDR3 region has the DNA TGTGCCAGCCCCTTAAAACCAAGGAGGCCGAACACTGAAGCTTTCTTT.

The chain has TRBV30 and TRBJ2-7; D may be TRBD1 (7 bases). Germline V gene sequence: CDR1 GTSNPN, CDR2 SVGIG (reference sequence). V was trimmed by 1 base and J by 4 bases, leaving 11 bases between them. CDR3 length: 13 residues. CDR3 in DNA: TGTGCCTGGAGTGCAGGGGGGTTTTACGAGCAGTACTTC. Translation: CAWSAGGFYEQYF.